This T cell receptor beta chain came from a study of cytomegalovirus exposure and HLA in healthy donors. Study-level findings and limits: The authors later found most CMV-associated TCR beta chains appeared HLA-restricted. Reported results showed that the classifier diagnosed cytomegalovirus status with high specificity and sensitivity.

In the case of this clone: The antigen is undetermined.

The PCR had 60 Vbeta and 13 Jbeta primers. Generated by immunoSEQ multiplex PCR, the TCRdb table keeps only in-frame clones and is missing some. Among around 150,000 clones listed, approximately 70% were seen once. Per germline, CDR1 SGDLS and CDR2 YYNGEE. The CDR3 loop spans 12 amino acids. Trimming took 5 bases from V and 3 from J, leaving 9 bases between them. Sequenced input: PBMCs. The sequence was obtained from a man in his forties in good health and CMV-seropositive. The chain has TRBV9 and TRBJ2-7; D remains unclear. The CDR3 bases are TGTGCCAGCAGTCGCAACGGCTACGAGCAGTACTTC. Its translation: CASSRNGYEQYF.